This section outlines one T cell receptor (beta chain) sequence together with its context. Its antigen remains unidentified. Germline assignment: CDR1 SEHNR and CDR2 FQNEAQ (reference sequence). Trimming removed 3 bases at V and 8 bases at J, with 11 bases between. This CDR3 contains 13 residues. TCRdb reanalysed the reads using MiXCR and keeps one entry per CDR3 protein. In the table there are about a million distinct CDR3 sequences, under 40% of which are singletons. The sample originates from a study of T cell repertoires in cytomegalovirus infection. The V and J genes are TRBV7-9 and TRBJ2-1; D perhaps matches TRBD2 (5 bases). The sample here was cultured CD8+ T cells from PBMCs, taken from culture after CMV antigen stimulation. The origin of this receptor is a human donor in good health (CMV status not recorded). Some clones in this sample may be carry-over from other donors' samples. Here the CDR3 reads CASSFPGSDEQFF. CDR3 nucleotides: TGTGCCAGCAGCTTTCCGGGGTCAGATGAGCAGTTCTTC.